This T cell receptor beta chain was sequenced during a study of cytomegalovirus exposure and HLA in healthy donors (dated by TCRdb to 2016 to 2017). About the full investigation: According to an earlier analysis of a few hundred of the donors, some 180 million T cells yielded roughly 110 million unique TCR beta sequences and about 300 Gb of sequence data. An early release covering roughly 580 HLA-typed donors comprised 250 to 350 gigabases of sequencing data and around 80 million unique TCR sequences. The genetic ancestry cluster associated with self-reported Caucasian donors included about 84% of the approximately 410 genotyped donors. The study was designed to test whether signatures of past pathogen exposure could be identified by cataloging public T cell receptors. The T cell repertoires of under 750 subjects were profiled by immunosequencing and related to cytomegalovirus serostatus. A separate validation cohort of over 95 different subjects was used in addition to the roughly 620-subject first cohort. To predict cytomegalovirus infection status, the study combined high-throughput TCR immunosequencing, statistical association of individual TCRs with disease status, and machine learning. To study patterns of TCR occurrence, a later analysis re-analyzed previously published TCR beta repertoires from 666 donors and added high-resolution HLA genotyping. Rather than using new phenotypic data, the later analysis identified candidate immune exposures from TCR beta sequences and from how often those sequences occurred across donors. In an earlier analysis of around 540 of the donors, high-throughput TCR beta sequencing was used to judge whether each TCR beta V gene segment behaved as functional or pseudogenic. Donor age, sex, ethnicity and CMV serostatus were compiled alongside the repertoire data. A later genetic analysis took genome-wide SNP genotypes for about three fifths of the 666 donors and used that subset as a discovery cohort. All discovery cohort repertoires had been generated on a single sequencing platform. HLA typing covered class I and class II loci at four-digit resolution. The number of donors typed differed by locus, with roughly 629-640 for A, B, C, DRB1 and DQB1, around 520 for DQA1, 606 for DPA1, and approximately 470 for DPB1. Roughly five DR-DQ haplotypes were treated as single units for association and clustering because of strong linkage in the cohort. Among over 350 genotyped donors of the cohort, an average of about 240,000 unique TCR beta nucleotide sequences were sequenced per donor, around a sixth of them non-productive. Study-level results and caveats: The study gave a list of some 150 TCR beta chains associated with cytomegalovirus. In a later analysis, HLA-associated TCR beta chains showed more clonal expansion and lower generation probabilities than non-associated chains that were equally common. Strong co-occurrence of HLA alleles, especially DR and DQ, made assigning TCR associations to individual alleles difficult. Because HLA typing was unavailable for some donors at each locus, only the typed subset was used in association tests. A further reported finding was that TCR beta sequences accurately predicted the HLA-A and HLA-B alleles for most subjects in the first cohort. Most CMV-associated TCR beta chains appeared to be HLA-restricted in a later analysis, and the HLA associations seemed to be driven largely by CMV exposure. In both the original and validation cohorts, the classifier was reported to diagnose cytomegalovirus status with high specificity and sensitivity. The authors suggested that the approach could potentially be extended to other disease states and immunological phenotypes. Specific HLA alleles were associated with 15,000 to 20,000 TCR beta sequences at a false discovery rate of 0.05 in a later analysis. This cohort had only TCR beta chains sequenced, and the lack of alpha or paired-chain data limited which features could be detected. A later analysis reported that several top co-occurrence clusters appeared linked to parvovirus B19, influenza, CMV and Epstein-Barr virus. A cluster of highly shared sequence variants was judged likely to be a technical artifact of the sequencing pipeline. Because counts were too low, fewer than 20 rarely observed V segments, including chromosome 9 orphons, were excluded from the earlier analysis of around 640 of the donors. According to a later genetic analysis, donors in an Asian-associated ancestry cluster had fewer N-insertions in productive TCRs than the approximately 630-donor mean. In an earlier analysis of 500 to 650 of the donors, most TCR beta V segments appeared in productive rearrangements about 90% or about 30% of the time, broadly matching IMGT annotations. Because the 87-base-pair reads could not distinguish some IMGT-functional V segments, including TRBV6-2 and TRBV6-3, those segments were excluded. In vitro tests confirmed that a few of the cytomegalovirus-associated TCR beta chains recognize cytomegalovirus antigens. Correlated functional status among segregating V segments might be attributable to linkage disequilibrium, but an unknown experimental factor could not be ruled out. In a later analysis, TCR association rates were found to vary across HLA loci, with the most associated TCRs seen for DRB1 alleles and the fewest for HLA-C alleles. Presence/absence analyses assumed roughly uniform sequencing depth across donors, an assumption that may not hold. The only immune exposure information available for the cohort was CMV serostatus. V-gene and J-gene trimming of TCR beta chains was associated with a missense DCLRE1C variant in a later genetic analysis, and the association was replicated in an independent cohort. Most TCR sequences were seen in very few donors, while some public TCRs were found in many individuals.

In total, fewer than 750 healthy bone marrow donors made up the cohort. At the time of sampling, every cohort member was nominally healthy, though immune exposures that went unrecorded were likely present. The donor was CMV seropositive and belonged to the group of some 290 seropositive cohort members. A peripheral blood sample was provided by each donor, and peripheral blood mononuclear cells were used for TCR beta sequencing. Genomic DNA extraction from the blood cell samples was performed with the Qiagen DNeasy Blood Extraction Kit. V has 5 bases trimmed and J has 11 bases trimmed; junction bases matching no gene number 2. The CDR1 and CDR2 encoded by the germline V gene are MNHEY and SVGAGI. The CDR3 sequence holds 11 residues, the cysteine and phenylalanine included. CDR3 DNA is the only sequence kept; it has 33 bases, read in frame from the first base. To note about this clone: It lacks a known antigen. The record has no base qualities; no much larger clone is one base away.

The protocol used for the library was the immunoSEQ multiplex PCR assay. A mixture of 60 forward primers for TCR Vbeta segments and 13 reverse primers for TCR Jbeta segments was used in the multiplex PCR. Amplification of the CDR3 region of rearranged TCR beta genes was performed with a multiplex PCR assay on genomic DNA. The Illumina HiSeq System was used to sequence the amplified TCR beta libraries as 87-base-pair reads. The published analysis was carried out like this. In a later analysis, some 80 million unique TCR beta chains were counted across the approximately 640 repertoires, and roughly 11 million of these chains were shared by at least two donors. Raw reads were error-corrected and collapsed into unique sequences with a nearest-neighbor algorithm that merged closely related sequences to remove PCR and sequencing errors. Alignment of CDR3 sequences to IMGT reference sequences was used to assign V, D and J gene segments. Each retained sequence needed at least a six-nucleotide match to both a V gene segment and a J gene segment. Rearrangements were classified as productive when the CDR3 lacked stop codons and remained in frame with V and J, and all other rearrangements were classified as non-productive. Following IMGT convention, CDR3 was defined as the stretch from the second conserved V-encoded cysteine up to the conserved J-encoded phenylalanine. The earlier analysis of 500 to 600 of the donors excluded sequences that lacked an unambiguous match to a single V gene segment. An earlier analysis of 587 of the donors called V segments functional above 56.7% productive rearrangements and segregating when the between-donor standard deviation exceeded 5%. A statistical classification framework was developed to diagnose cytomegalovirus status using the catalog of TCR beta chain sequences. In a later analysis, TCR nucleotide sequences were compared against IMGT/GENE-DB human TR gene sequences so that V and J genes could be assigned. In a later analysis, CDR3 sequences and most-parsimonious VDJ recombination scenarios were assigned using the TCRdist pipeline. In a later analysis, each TCR beta chain was defined by its CDR3 amino acid sequence together with its V-gene family, and reads without a unique V-gene family were excluded. As a way to deal with suspected cross-contamination and a sequencing artifact, a later analysis dropped over 550 nucleotide sequences that were highly shared and had low generation probability. For each public chain, a later analysis derived a clonal expansion index from normalized ranks of inferred template counts within each repertoire. In a later analysis, generation probabilities were computed using a VDJ recombination model fitted to out-of-frame rearrangements, and the results were checked against IGoR. A later analysis scored TCR-TCR, TCR-HLA and TCR-CMV co-occurrence with hypergeometric tests, applying a repertoire-size bias correction to TCR pairs. False discovery rates were estimated in a later analysis by permuting HLA or CMV assignments 20 times. A later analysis grouped co-occurring TCRs with DBSCAN, adding TCRdist sequence similarity when clustering within HLA-allele-positive subsets. For co-occurrence clustering, repertoires with fewer than 30,000 or more than 120,000 public chains were excluded, along with a handful of repertoires with anomalous nucleotide sharing. Held by TCRdb, this immuneACCESS table contains in-frame sequences only and omits some clones. Under half of the omission traces to an unresolved V gene where checked; the cause of the rest is unknown. Clone size and V and J calls were adopted from that table, with D and trimming inferred from the DNA. The sample table records approximately 200,000 clones; roughly 80% of these occur just once. The ten largest account for around 3.2% of the sample.

The sequencing input was PBMCs. The rearrangement combines TRBV6-5 with TRBJ2-3; the junction holds 9 bases that match TRBD1. The TCR comes from a woman in her thirties in good health and CMV-seropositive. The CDR3 region has the sequence CASSGQGKQYF. The sequence in DNA is TGTGCCAGCAGTGGACAGGGGAAGCAGTATTTT.